One sample yielded the 23 T cell receptor beta chains listed below, sequenced in a study of post-analysis software for immune sequencing data. Libraries were made from TCR beta cDNA, and they carried unique molecular identifiers. In TCRdb, the PCR reads were re-called with MiXCR into one record per CDR3 protein. This table has 150,000 to 200,000 distinct CDR3 sequences, 35% to 40% appearing once. Sequenced material: blood, taken after autologous hematopoietic stem cell transplantation. The receptor source for this set is a girl aged 5 to 17 with multiple sclerosis.

V and J are TRBV6-1 and TRBJ2-4; 14 bases are a match to TRBD2. CDR3 size: 14 residues. Germline trimming cut 8 bases from V and 7 bases from J; bases unmatched to any gene: 4. Germline CDR1 MNHNS, CDR2 SASEGT. The CDR3 DNA reads TGTGCCAGCGGAGGACTAGCGGGAGGTAACATTCAGTACTTC. Its translation is CASGGLAGGNIQYF.

The sample holds a few counts of this clonotype. V gene TRBV5-1 combines with J gene TRBJ2-5; possible D gene TRBD1, 6 bases. The germline CDR1 and CDR2 sequences are SGHRS and YFSETQ. The V and J ends lost 3 bases and 1 base respectively, with 13 bases between them. This CDR3 has 15 amino acids. The CDR3 loop is CASSSLGASQETQYF. In DNA, the CDR3 is TGCGCCAGCAGCTCCCTGGGGGCCAGCCAAGAGACCCAGTACTTC.

This clonotype was detected only a few times. DNA of the CDR3: TGTGCCAGCAGCACGACAGGGCCCTATGGCTACGAGCAGTACTTC. Protein sequence: CASSTTGPYGYEQYF. The V and J genes are TRBV7-9 and TRBJ2-7, with 7 bases identical to TRBD1. CDR1 is SEHNR and CDR2 is FQNEAQ in the germline V gene (reference sequence). After removal of 5 bases from V and 3 bases from J, the junction contained 10 bases not matched to a gene. CDR3 length: 15 amino acids.

This chain uses TRBV18 with TRBJ2-5, with D possibly being TRBD2 (5 bases). This CDR3 has 16 amino acids. Germline CDR1 is KGHSH and CDR2 is LQKENI. Trimming pared 2 bases from V and 1 base from J, leaving 14 bases between. CDR3 loop: CASSPGSEGAQETQYF. The DNA of the CDR3 is TGTGCCAGCTCACCAGGGAGTGAGGGAGCCCAAGAGACCCAGTACTTC. The whole variable domain, filled in from reference TRBV18 and TRBJ2-5, reads NAGVMQNPRHLVRRRGQEARLRCSPMKGHSHVYWYRQLPEEGLKFMVYLQKENIIDESGMPKERFSAEFPKEGPSILRIQQVVRGDSAAYFCASSPGSEGAQETQYFGPGTRLLVL.

The chain joins TRBV20-1 to TRBJ2-1; 10 bases match TRBD2. Germline lookup yields CDR1 DFQATT and CDR2 SNEGSKA (reference sequence). This CDR3 is 14 amino acids long. The junction had 11 bases not matched to a gene; V was cut back by 6 bases and J by 9 bases. CDR3 loop: CSAPRSGRAGEQFF. DNA for the CDR3: TGCAGTGCCCCCAGAAGCGGGAGGGCTGGTGAGCAGTTCTTC.

The chain joins TRBV12-3 or TRBV12-4 to TRBJ2-3; 7 nucleotides align to TRBD1. This CDR3 region has 16 residues. Unmatched junction bases numbered 9, after V lost 0 bases and J lost 6 bases. The CDR3 bases are TGTGCCAGCAGTTTAGCGAGTCACTCCAGGGGGGATACGCAGTATTTT. Translation: CASSLASHSRGDTQYF.

This clonotype was detected a few times. A read error is possible here, since a much larger clone lies one base away. The gene calls are TRBV20-1 and TRBJ2-7; TRBD1 aligns across 8 bases. CDR3 length: 14 amino acids. Germline V gives CDR1 DFQATT, CDR2 SNEGSKA (reference sequence). Here the CDR3 reads CSAAPPRGLNERYF. The DNA of the CDR3 is TGCAGTGCCGCTCCGCCCAGGGGGCTAAACGAGCGGTACTTC.

Many counts were recorded for this clonotype. The J gene is TRBJ1-5, the V gene TRBV5-5, with 11 bases matching TRBD1. The ends lost 0 bases at V and 6 bases at J; junction bases unmatched: 2. In germline, CDR1 is SGHKS, CDR2 YYEKEE (reference sequence). The CDR3 runs to 15 residues. The CDR3 region is CASSLAGTGGQPQHF. CDR3 nucleotides: TGTGCCAGCAGCTTGGCCGGGACAGGGGGTCAGCCCCAGCATTTT.

Points on this clonotype: A much larger clone differs from this one at a single base, so this may be a read error. This chain joins TRBV10-3 and TRBJ1-2, with TRBD1 as a possible D gene (5 bases). Trimming removed 4 bases at V and 13 bases at J, with 13 bases between. This CDR3 is 11 amino acids long. Germline V lookup: CDR1 ENHRY, CDR2 SYGVKD. CDR3 in amino acids: CAISGDREATF. CDR3 DNA: TGTGCCATCAGTGGGGACCGGGAAGCCACCTTC.

The J gene is TRBJ2-1, the V gene TRBV18; 8 bases match TRBD2. This CDR3 comprises 16 residues. J lost 0 bases, V lost 2 bases, and 3 bases had no gene match. Germline V gene lookup returns CDR1 KGHSH and CDR2 LQKENI. The CDR3 DNA reads TGTGCCAGCTCACCAACGAGCGGGAGCTCCTACAATGAGCAGTTCTTC. Translation gives CASSPTSGSSYNEQFF.

The gene calls are TRBV7-9 and TRBJ2-7; TRBD2 is a possible D gene (6 bases). In germline, CDR1 is SEHNR, CDR2 FQNEAQ (reference sequence). V was trimmed by 2 bases and J by 7 bases, leaving 15 bases between them. The CDR3 has 14 residues. CDR3 nucleotides: TGTGCCAGCAGCTTAACTATAACTAGCCTTGAGCAGTACTTC. Translating gives CASSLTITSLEQYF.

The V and J genes are TRBV6-2 or TRBV6-3 and TRBJ1-2, with 7 bases fitting TRBD1. This CDR3 spans 16 amino acids. The J segment lost 4 bases and the V segment lost 4 bases, leaving 12 bases of the junction unmatched. Germline-derived CDR1 and CDR2 are MNHEY and SVGEGT. CDR3 residues: CASSSPRHDRAYGYTF. DNA for the CDR3: TGTGCCAGCAGTTCGCCCAGACACGACAGGGCCTATGGCTACACCTTC.

The sample holds a few counts of this clonotype. The CDR3 sequence: CASRGTNTEAFF. As DNA, the CDR3 is TGTGCCAGCAGGGGCACGAACACTGAAGCTTTCTTT. This rearrangement joins TRBV7-6 to TRBJ1-1; D remains unclear. The CDR3 length is 12 residues. Germline V gene data show CDR1 as SGHVS and CDR2 as FNYEAQ. Trimming took off 6 bases at V and 1 base at J, with 6 bases between the two ends.

J is TRBJ2-5 and V is TRBV28, with 10 bases aligning to TRBD1. The V gene end was trimmed by 3 bases and the J gene end by 4 bases; junction bases not matched to a gene: 2. Germline lookup yields CDR1 MDHEN and CDR2 SYDVKM. The CDR3 extends over 14 amino acids. As DNA, the CDR3 is TGTGCCAGCAGTTTTGACAGGGGGCGAGAGACCCAGTACTTC. As protein: CASSFDRGRETQYF. Full variable domain (remainder filled in from reference TRBV28 and TRBJ2-5): DVKVTQSSRYLVKRTGEKVFLECVQDMDHENMFWYRQDPGLGLRLIYFSYDVKMKEKGDIPEGYSVSREKKERFSLILESASTNQTSMYLCASSFDRGRETQYFGPGTRLLVL.

Regarding this clonotype: One end of the junction is discordant with germline, which a read error may explain. CDR3 amino acids: CASSKERNTQDF. CDR3 coding DNA: TGTGCCAGCAGCAAGGAGCGCAATACGCAGGATTTT. The V gene is TRBV11-2, the J gene TRBJ2-3; D is ambiguous. The length of the CDR3 is 12 residues. Germline values: CDR1 SGHAT, CDR2 FQNNGV.

This clonotype was observed a few times. The V call is TRBV6-5, the J call TRBJ2-3; perhaps TRBD2 as D (5 bases). This CDR3 is 16 amino acids long. V lost 3 bases to trimming and J lost 0 bases, with 13 bases between them. Germline V gene sequence: CDR1 MNHEY, CDR2 SVGAGI. DNA for the CDR3: TGTGCCAGCAGTTATCTCCTAGCAGCTAGCACAGATACGCAGTATTTT. It encodes CASSYLLAASTDTQYF.

The sample holds a few counts of this clonotype. The chain carries TRBV6-1 and TRBJ2-5; D is possibly TRBD2 (6 bases). The J call is uncertain, as TRBJ2-7 better fits the DNA end. The CDR3 runs 14 residues. In germline, CDR1 is MNHNS, CDR2 SASEGT. CDR3 in DNA: TGTGCCAGCAGTGAGGAGGGGCCTACCTACGAGCAGTACTTC. Encoded protein: CASSEEGPTYEQYF.

This clonotype came up a few times. V is TRBV6-5 and J is TRBJ2-5; D is undetermined. Trimming stripped 2 bases from V and 11 bases from J, with 18 bases between. Germline V gene data show CDR1 as MNHEY and CDR2 as SVGAGI. CDR3 length: 14 residues. The DNA for the CDR3 is TGTGCCAGCAGTTACAGTCCGGTGATCAATGAGCAGTACTTC. Translation: CASSYSPVINEQYF.

Comments on this clonotype: A much larger clone is a single base away; this may be a read error. The chain combines TRBV13 with TRBJ2-7; D is unresolved. V was shortened by 3 bases and J by 2 bases, with 8 bases between the two germline ends. The V gene's germline CDR1 is PRHDT and CDR2 FYEKMQ (reference sequence). The CDR3 length is 13 residues. This chain's CDR3 is CASSFQSPYEQYF. Written as DNA, the CDR3 is TGTGCCAGCAGCTTCCAAAGCCCCTACGAGCAGTACTTC.

This clonotype was detected only a few times. At one of its ends the junction is not consistent with the germline gene, which may arise from a read error. The V call is TRBV7-7, the J call TRBJ2-5; D possibly corresponds to TRBD1 (5 bases). Germline V gene lookup returns CDR1 SSHAT and CDR2 FNYEAQ (reference sequence). The CDR3 has 15 amino acids. CDR3 coding DNA: TGTGCTAGCAGCTTAGCAGGACACCCGCAAGAGACCCAGTACTTC. The encoded protein is CASSLAGHPQETQYF. The full variable domain, its missing parts supplied by reference TRBV7-7 and TRBJ2-5, is GAGVSQSPRYKVTKRGQDVTLRCDPISSHATLYWYQQALGQGPEFLTYFNYEAQPDKSGLPSDRFSAERPEGSISTLTIQRTEQRDSAMYRCASSLAGHPQETQYFGPGTRLLVL.

This clonotype came up a few times. The CDR3 spells CSASLSRTLGAETQYF. The CDR3 DNA reads as TGCAGTGCTAGCCTTTCAAGGACCCTAGGCGCGGAGACCCAGTACTTC. V gene TRBV20-1 combines with J gene TRBJ2-5; D gene uncertain. Trimming took 3 bases from V and 5 from J, leaving 22 bases between them. Germline V lookup: CDR1 DFQATT, CDR2 SNEGSKA (reference sequence). This CDR3 has 16 amino acids.

This clonotype was detected only a few times. This rearrangement joins TRBV6-5 to TRBJ2-1; the match to TRBD2 covers 8 bases. J gave up 9 bases and V 2 bases, and 6 bases lay outside the gene matches. Germline CDR1 and CDR2: MNHEY and SVGAGI. CDR3 length: 14 amino acids. The CDR3 DNA follows: TGTGCCAGCAGTTACGCGGGGACTAGTCTTGAGCAGTTCTTC. As protein: CASSYAGTSLEQFF.

The CDR3 spells CATSGPGQQETQYF. The DNA of the CDR3 is TGTGCCACCAGTGGTCCGGGTCAACAAGAGACCCAGTACTTC. The V and J genes are TRBV24-1 and TRBJ2-5; no reliable D call. Trimming cost V 5 bases and J 2 bases, with 11 bases left between them. The CDR3 is made up of 14 amino acids. CDR1 is KGHDR and CDR2 is SFDVKD in the germline V gene.